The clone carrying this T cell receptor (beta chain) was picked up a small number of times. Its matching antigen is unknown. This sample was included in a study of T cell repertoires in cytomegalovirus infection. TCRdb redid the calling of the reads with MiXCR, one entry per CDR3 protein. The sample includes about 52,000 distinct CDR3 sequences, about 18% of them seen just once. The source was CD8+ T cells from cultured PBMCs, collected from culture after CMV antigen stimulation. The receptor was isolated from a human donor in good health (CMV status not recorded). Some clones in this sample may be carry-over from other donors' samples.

As DNA, the CDR3 is TGTGCCAGCAGTCCTTTTAACAATGAGCAGTTCTTC. Translating gives CASSPFNNEQFF. This rearrangement joins TRBV12-3 or TRBV12-4 to TRBJ2-1; D is unresolved. The CDR3 has 12 amino acids. V lost 5 bases, J lost 5 bases, and 7 bases lay in between.